Below, one T cell receptor beta chain is given with its context. What it recognizes is unknown. The sample comes from a study of T cell clonotyping in hematopoietic cell transplantation. The study's findings and limits: Broader posttransplant TCR repertoire diversity was predicted by graft donor and pretransplant recipient Inverse Simpson Index values. Recipient TCR diversity dropped after transplant; expanded clonotypes rose from day 30 to 180.

Germline assignment: CDR1 SGHNT and CDR2 YYREEE (reference sequence). The junction had 4 bases not matched to a gene; V was cut back by 0 bases and J by 10 bases. This CDR3 is built from 13 residues. The method was immunoSEQ multiplex PCR; TCRdb's version includes in-frame clones alone and lacks a portion of them. Here the sample spans 69,000 or so clones, roughly 93% being singletons. Sequencing used peripheral blood mononuclear cells. The clonotype was recovered from a man aged 50 or older in good health. Some clones in this sample may be carry-over from other donors' samples. The chain employs TRBV5-4 and TRBJ1-2; 9 bases map to TRBD1. The CDR3 coding sequence is TGTGCCAGCAGCTTGGGACAGGGGGACGACTACACCTTC. This gives the protein CASSLGQGDDYTF.